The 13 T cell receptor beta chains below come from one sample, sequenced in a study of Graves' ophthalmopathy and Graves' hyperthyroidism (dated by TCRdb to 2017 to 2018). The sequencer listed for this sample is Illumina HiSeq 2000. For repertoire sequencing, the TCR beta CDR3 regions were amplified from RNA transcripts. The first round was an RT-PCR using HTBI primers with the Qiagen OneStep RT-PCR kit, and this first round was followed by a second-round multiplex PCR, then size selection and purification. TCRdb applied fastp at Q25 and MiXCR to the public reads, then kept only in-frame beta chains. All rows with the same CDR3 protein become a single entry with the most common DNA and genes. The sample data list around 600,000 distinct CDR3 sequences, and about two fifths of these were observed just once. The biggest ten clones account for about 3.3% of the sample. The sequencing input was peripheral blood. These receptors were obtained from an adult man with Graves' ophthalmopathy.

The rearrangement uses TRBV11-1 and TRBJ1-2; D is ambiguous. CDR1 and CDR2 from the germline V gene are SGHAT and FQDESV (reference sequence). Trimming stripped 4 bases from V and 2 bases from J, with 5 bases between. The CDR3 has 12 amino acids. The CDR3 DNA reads TGTGCCAGCAGCTGGCCCAACTATGGCTACACCTTC. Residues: CASSWPNYGYTF. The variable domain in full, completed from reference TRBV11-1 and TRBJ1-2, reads EAEVAQSPRYKITEKSQAVAFWCDPISGHATLYWYRQILGQGPELLVQFQDESVVDDSQLPKDRFSAERLKGVDSTLKIQPAELGDSAMYLCASSWPNYGYTFGSGTRLTVV.

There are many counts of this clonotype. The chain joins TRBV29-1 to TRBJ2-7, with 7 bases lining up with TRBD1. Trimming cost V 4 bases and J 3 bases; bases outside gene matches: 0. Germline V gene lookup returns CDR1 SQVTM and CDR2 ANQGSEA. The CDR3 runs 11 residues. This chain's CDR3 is CSVGTGYEQYF. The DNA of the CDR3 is TGCAGCGTTGGGACAGGCTACGAGCAGTACTTC.

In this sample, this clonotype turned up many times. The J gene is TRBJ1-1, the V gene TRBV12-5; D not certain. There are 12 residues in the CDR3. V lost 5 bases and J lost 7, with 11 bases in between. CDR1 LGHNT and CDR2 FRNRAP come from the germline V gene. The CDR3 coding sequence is TGTGCTAGTGGTGAAATCCGTGATGAAGCTTTCTTT. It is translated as CASGEIRDEAFF. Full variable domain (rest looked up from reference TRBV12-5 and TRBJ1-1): DARVTQTPRHKVTEMGQEVTMRCQPILGHNTVFWYRQTMMQGLELLAYFRNRAPLDDSGMPKDRFSAEMPDATLATLKIQPSEPRDSAVYFCASGEIRDEAFFGQGTRLTVV.

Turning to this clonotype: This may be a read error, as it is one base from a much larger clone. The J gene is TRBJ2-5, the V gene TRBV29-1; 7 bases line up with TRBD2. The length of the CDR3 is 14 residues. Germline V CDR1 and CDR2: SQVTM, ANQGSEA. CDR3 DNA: TGCAGTGCTAGAGAGCCACTAGCGAAAGAGACCCAGTACTTC. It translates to CSAREPLAKETQYF.

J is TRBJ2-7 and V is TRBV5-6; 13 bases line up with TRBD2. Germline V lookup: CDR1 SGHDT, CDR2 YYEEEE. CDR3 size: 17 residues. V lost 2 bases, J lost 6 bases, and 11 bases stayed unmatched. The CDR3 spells CASSFGTSGILLGEQYF. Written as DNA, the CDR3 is TGTGCCAGCAGCTTTGGGACTAGCGGGATCCTTCTCGGCGAGCAGTACTTC.

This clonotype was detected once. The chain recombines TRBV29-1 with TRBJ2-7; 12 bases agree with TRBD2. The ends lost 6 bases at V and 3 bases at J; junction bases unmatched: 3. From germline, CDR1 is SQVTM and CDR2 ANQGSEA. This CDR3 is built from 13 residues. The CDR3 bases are TGCAGCGTAACTAGCGGGAGGAACTACGAGCAGTACTTC. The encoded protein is CSVTSGRNYEQYF.

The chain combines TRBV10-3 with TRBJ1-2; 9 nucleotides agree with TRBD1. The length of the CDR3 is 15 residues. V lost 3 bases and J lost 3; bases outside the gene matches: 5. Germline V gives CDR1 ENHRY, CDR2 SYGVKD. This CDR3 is CAISDTTGGYYGYTF. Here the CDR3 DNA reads TGTGCCATCAGTGACACGACAGGGGGTTACTATGGCTACACCTTC.

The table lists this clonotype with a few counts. The CDR3: CASSYTGFYEQYF. The CDR3 DNA is TGTGCCAGTAGTTACACAGGGTTCTACGAGCAGTACTTC. The chain recombines TRBV19 with TRBJ2-7, with a weak D call TRBD1 (6 bases). Germline V CDR1 and CDR2: LNHDA, SQIVND (reference sequence). The V end lost 5 bases, the J end lost 3 bases, and 11 bases lay between the germline ends. This CDR3 comprises 13 residues.

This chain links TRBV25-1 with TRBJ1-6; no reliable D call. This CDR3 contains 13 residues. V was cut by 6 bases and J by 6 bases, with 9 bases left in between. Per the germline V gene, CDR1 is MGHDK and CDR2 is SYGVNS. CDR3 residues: CASRTSSNSPLHF. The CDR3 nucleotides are TGTGCCAGCAGGACATCCAGTAATTCACCCCTCCACTTT.

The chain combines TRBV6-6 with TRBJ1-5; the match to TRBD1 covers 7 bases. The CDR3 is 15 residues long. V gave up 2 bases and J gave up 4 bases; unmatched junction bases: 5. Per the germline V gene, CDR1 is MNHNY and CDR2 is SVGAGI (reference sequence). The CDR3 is CASSYITGDNQPQHF. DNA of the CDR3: TGTGCCAGCAGTTACATCACAGGGGATAATCAGCCCCAGCATTTT.

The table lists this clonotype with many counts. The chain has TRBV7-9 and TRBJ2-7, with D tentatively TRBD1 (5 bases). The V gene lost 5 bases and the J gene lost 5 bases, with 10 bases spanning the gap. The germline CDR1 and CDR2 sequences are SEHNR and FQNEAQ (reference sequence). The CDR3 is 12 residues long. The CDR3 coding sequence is TGTGCCAGCAGCGGGGCACCCAACGAGCAGTACTTC. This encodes CASSGAPNEQYF.

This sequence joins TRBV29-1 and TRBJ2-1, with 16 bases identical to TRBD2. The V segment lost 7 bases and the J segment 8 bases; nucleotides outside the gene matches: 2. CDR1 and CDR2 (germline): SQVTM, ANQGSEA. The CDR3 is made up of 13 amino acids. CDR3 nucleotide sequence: TGCAGCGAGGGACTAGCGGGAGGGCATGAGCAGTTCTTC. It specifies CSEGLAGGHEQFF.

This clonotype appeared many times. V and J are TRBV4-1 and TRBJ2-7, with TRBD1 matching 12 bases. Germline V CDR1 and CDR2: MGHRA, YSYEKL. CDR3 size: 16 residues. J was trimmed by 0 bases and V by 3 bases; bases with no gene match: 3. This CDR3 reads CASSQGQGANSYEQYF. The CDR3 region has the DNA TGCGCCAGCAGCCAGGGACAGGGGGCAAACTCCTACGAGCAGTACTTC.